The clone carrying this T cell receptor beta chain was seen more than once but under ten times. Its antigen is undetermined. Before sequencing took place, the ViraFEST assay used viral peptide pools to expand antigen-specific CD4+ T cells. The authors isolated CD4+ T cells after less than eleven days of culture. Negative nucleocapsid antibody tests before and after vaccination confirmed no previous SARS-CoV-2 infection. Replacing half the medium with IL-2 medium was done on days 3 and 7. The CDR3 consists of 14 residues. V gave up 0 bases and J gave up 4 bases, with 8 bases separating them. Per germline, CDR1 MNHEY and CDR2 SVGAGI. Sequencing used immunoSEQ multiplex PCR; TCRdb keeps in-frame clones, though not all of them. The data contain over 25,000 clones, about 70% of them singletons. The source of the sample is a study of vaccination effects on CD4 cells after COVID-19. Study context: Participants received two doses of either the BNT162b2 or mRNA-1273 vaccine.

The TCR comes from a human donor who received a COVID-19 vaccine. This rearrangement joins TRBV6-5 to TRBJ2-3, with D maybe TRBD2 (5 bases). The sequencing here drew on CD4+ T cells from PBMCs cultured with HCoV-NL63 spike peptides, taken before COVID-19 vaccination. The CDR3: CASSYSWRADTQYF. In nucleotides, the CDR3 is TGTGCCAGCAGTTACTCGTGGCGGGCAGATACGCAGTATTTT.